This is a list of T cell receptor beta chains from one sample in a study of long-term antiretroviral therapy in people with HIV. Libraries were prepared by immunoSEQ multiplex PCR; TCRdb keeps only in-frame clonotypes and omits some of them. Here the sample spans tens of thousands of clones, around four fifths being singletons. This specimen was unsorted PBMCs, taken 1.1 years before starting antiretroviral therapy. The origin of the receptors is a woman aged 40 to 50 with HIV. Each CDR3 is given with its conserved first and last residue. D genes are given only for firm matches. Size tells how often a clone was seen (once, few, many) or the class of an expanded clone, and some rows leave it out.

clone_size j_call v_call d_call cdr3_aa cdr3_nt
. TRBJ2-1 TRBV7-2 . CASSLEGDFSNEQFF TGTGCCAGCAGCTTAGAGGGGGACTTCTCCAATGAGCAGTTCTTC
. TRBJ2-7 TRBV2 TRBD2 CASSGRLAGEGEQYF TGTGCCAGCAGCGGGAGACTAGCGGGAGAGGGGGAGCAGTACTTC
large TRBJ2-3 TRBV30 . CAWNGGFTPRPSGSTDTQYF TGTGCCTGGAATGGGGGATTCACGCCTAGACCCAGCGGGAGCACAGATACGCAGTATTTT
. TRBJ1-2 TRBV27 . CASSFTTGHYGYTF TGTGCCAGCAGTTTCACGACAGGACACTATGGCTACACCTTC
. TRBJ1-3 TRBV30 . CAWSSRGNTIYF TGTGCCTGGAGTTCCCGGGGAAACACCATATATTTT
few TRBJ1-3 TRBV19 . CASSTGGNTIYF TGTGCCAGTTCAACAGGCGGAAACACCATATATTTT
. TRBJ2-5 TRBV5-1 TRBD2 CASSPGTSVQETQYF TGCGCCAGCAGCCCGGGGACTAGCGTACAAGAGACCCAGTACTTC
. TRBJ1-2 TRBV30 TRBD1 CAWRDRGDYGYTF TGTGCCTGGAGGGACAGGGGTGACTATGGCTACACCTTC
. TRBJ2-1 TRBV29-1 TRBD2 CSVEGLANRSYNEQFF TGCAGCGTTGAAGGACTAGCGAACAGGTCCTACAATGAGCAGTTCTTC
. TRBJ1-3 TRBV9 TRBD1 CASSPLQGLNGNTIYF TGTGCCAGCTCTCCCCTACAGGGGCTTAATGGAAACACCATATATTTT
. TRBJ1-3 TRBV5-1 . CASSLDGNTIYF TGCGCCAGCAGCTTGGACGGAAACACCATATATTTT
. TRBJ1-3 TRBV30 . CAWSSEGWWDSGNTIYF TGTGCCTGGAGCTCAGAGGGGTGGTGGGACTCTGGAAACACCATATATTTT
. TRBJ2-3 TRBV5-8 . CASSFARLDTQYF TGTGCCAGCAGCTTCGCCCGACTAGATACGCAGTATTTT
. TRBJ1-1 TRBV7-8 . CASSSQANTEAFF TGTGCCAGCAGCTCCCAGGCGAACACTGAAGCTTTCTTT
. TRBJ1-2 TRBV9 TRBD1 CASSVGDSWYGYTF TGTGCCAGCAGCGTAGGGGACAGCTGGTACGGCTACACCTTC
. TRBJ2-7 TRBV5-5 . CASSLGRTYEQYF TGTGCCAGCAGCTTGGGACGGACCTACGAGCAGTACTTC
. TRBJ1-1 TRBV14 . CASSRARDTEAFF TGTGCCAGCAGCCGGGCTCGGGACACTGAAGCTTTCTTT
. TRBJ1-1 TRBV10-1 TRBD1 CASSEDWGQNAFF TGCGCCAGCAGTGAGGATTGGGGACAGAACGCTTTCTTT
. TRBJ1-1 TRBV11-3 . CASSLEREFFTEAFF TGTGCCAGCAGCTTAGAGAGGGAGTTTTTCACTGAAGCTTTCTTT
. TRBJ2-5 TRBV7-9 . CASSLGPPQETQYF TGTGCCAGCAGCTTAGGTCCTCCTCAAGAGACCCAGTACTTC
few TRBJ1-2 TRBV5-4 . CASTGPVWYGYTF TGTGCCAGCACCGGGCCCGTTTGGTATGGCTACACCTTC
. TRBJ2-7 TRBV15 . CATSSLETSTYEQYF TGTGCCACCAGCAGCCTAGAAACTAGTACCTACGAGCAGTACTTC
. TRBJ1-1 TRBV27 . CASSLSVGRANTEAFF TGTGCCAGCAGTTTATCCGTCGGACGGGCGAACACTGAAGCTTTCTTT
. TRBJ1-4 TRBV29-1 . CSAGGPRGEKLFF TGCAGCGCCGGGGGTCCCCGGGGGGAAAAACTGTTTTTT
. TRBJ1-1 TRBV7-9 TRBD1 CASSQGATEAFF TGTGCCAGCAGCCAGGGGGCCACTGAAGCTTTCTTT
. TRBJ1-3 TRBV4-3 . CASSQGIGTGNTIYF TGCGCCAGCAGCCAAGGCATAGGGACTGGAAACACCATATATTTT
few TRBJ2-3 TRBV6-1 . CASSESRPAGTQYF TGTGCCAGCAGTGAAAGCAGGCCGGCGGGTACGCAGTATTTT
. TRBJ2-2 TRBV5-4 . CASSLTGLGTGELFF TGTGCCAGCAGCTTAACCGGGTTGGGCACCGGGGAGCTGTTTTTT
. TRBJ2-1 TRBV5-4 . CASSSMDLAGNNEQFF TGTGCCAGCAGCTCAATGGACTTAGCAGGTAATAATGAGCAGTTCTTC
. TRBJ2-1 TRBV7-9 . CASSLDWDLNEQFF TGTGCCAGCAGCTTAGATTGGGACCTGAATGAGCAGTTCTTC
. TRBJ1-1 TRBV19 . CASSMTDWGEAFF TGTGCCAGTAGTATGACAGACTGGGGTGAAGCTTTCTTT
. TRBJ1-3 TRBV5-8 . CASSLGVSVNSGNTIYF TGTGCCAGCAGCTTGGGAGTCAGCGTGAACTCTGGAAACACCATATATTTT
. TRBJ1-2 TRBV6-6 . CASSYGGGYTF TGTGCCAGCAGTTACGGTGGCGGCTACACCTTC
. TRBJ2-7 TRBV6-5 TRBD1 CASRPGTGGIDEQYF TGTGCCAGCAGACCCGGGACAGGGGGAATCGACGAGCAGTACTTC
once TRBJ1-4 TRBV7-9 TRBD1 CASSFQTGEEKLFF TGTGCCAGCAGCTTCCAGACAGGGGAGGAAAAACTGTTTTTT
. TRBJ2-7 TRBV18 . CASSPQDSPYEQYF TGTGCCAGCTCACCACAGGACAGCCCCTACGAGCAGTACTTC
. TRBJ2-2 TRBV7-9 TRBD2 CASSLLAGDTNTGELFF TGTGCCAGCAGCTTACTAGCGGGGGACACGAACACCGGGGAGCTGTTTTTT
. TRBJ1-4 TRBV7-9 . CASSSSATVHEKLFF TGTGCCAGCAGCTCTTCCGCGACAGTGCATGAAAAACTGTTTTTT
. TRBJ1-5 TRBV6-1 . CASTDRYSNQPQHF TGTGCCAGCACCGACAGGTATAGCAATCAGCCCCAGCATTTT
. TRBJ1-1 TRBV20-1 . CSANSNTEAFF TGCAGTGCTAATTCGAACACTGAAGCTTTCTTT
. TRBJ1-5 TRBV30 . CAWERGVGGNQPQHF TGTGCCTGGGAAAGGGGTGTCGGTGGCAATCAGCCCCAGCATTTT
. TRBJ2-5 TRBV5-4 TRBD2 CASMVAGIQETQYF TGTGCCAGCATGGTAGCGGGGATCCAAGAGACCCAGTACTTC
. TRBJ2-2 TRBV5-1 TRBD2 CASSPTSGGRTGELFF TGCGCCAGCAGCCCGACTAGCGGGGGGCGGACCGGGGAGCTGTTTTTT
. TRBJ2-7 TRBV19 . CASKRDNSYEQYF TGTGCCAGTAAAAGGGACAACTCCTACGAGCAGTACTTC
. TRBJ1-3 TRBV5-4 TRBD1 CASSDPTGGGGNTIYF TGTGCCAGCAGCGATCCTACAGGGGGCGGAGGAAACACCATATATTTT
. TRBJ2-3 TRBV11-2 . CASSLELARRSTDTQYF TGTGCCAGCAGCTTAGAACTAGCCCGAAGGAGCACAGATACGCAGTATTTT
. TRBJ1-1 TRBV30 TRBD1 CAWTLGGANTEAFF TGTGCCTGGACGCTAGGGGGCGCGAACACTGAAGCTTTCTTT